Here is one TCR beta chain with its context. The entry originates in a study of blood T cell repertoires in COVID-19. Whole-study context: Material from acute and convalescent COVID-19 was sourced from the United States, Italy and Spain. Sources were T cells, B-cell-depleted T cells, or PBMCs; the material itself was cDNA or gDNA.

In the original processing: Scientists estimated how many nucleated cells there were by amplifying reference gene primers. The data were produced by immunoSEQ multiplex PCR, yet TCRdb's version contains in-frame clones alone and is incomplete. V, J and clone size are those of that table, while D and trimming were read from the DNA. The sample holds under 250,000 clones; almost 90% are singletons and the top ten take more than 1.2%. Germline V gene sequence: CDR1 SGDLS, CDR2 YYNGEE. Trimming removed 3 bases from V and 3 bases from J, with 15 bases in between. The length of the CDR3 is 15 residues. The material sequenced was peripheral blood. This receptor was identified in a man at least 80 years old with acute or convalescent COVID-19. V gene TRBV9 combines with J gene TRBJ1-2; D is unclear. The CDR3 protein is CASSARPTKDYGYTF. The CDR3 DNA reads TGTGCCAGCAGCGCAAGACCGACAAAGGACTATGGCTACACCTTC.